This passage covers 5 T cell receptor beta chains from one sample sequenced in a study of cytomegalovirus exposure and HLA in healthy donors. Vbeta (60) and Jbeta (13) primers were used in the PCR. Repertoires were generated with immunoSEQ multiplex PCR, while TCRdb's copy carries only in-frame clones and drops some. The sample yields roughly 60,000 clones, less than 85% seen once. Sequencing used PBMCs. The origin of the receptors is a woman under 40 in good health and CMV-seronegative.

The J gene is TRBJ2-5, the V gene TRBV2; 14 bases agree with TRBD2. This CDR3 comprises 14 residues. The V and J ends lost 8 bases and 4 bases, in that order; junction bases with no gene match: 3. Germline-derived CDR1 and CDR2 are SNHLY and FYNNEI. CDR3: CASLGLAGVETQYF. The CDR3 DNA reads TGTGCCAGCTTGGGACTAGCGGGAGTAGAGACCCAGTACTTC.

This clone was recorded a few times. V usage is TRBV2 and J usage is TRBJ2-5, with 11 nucleotides matching TRBD2. This CDR3 has 16 amino acids. CDR1 and CDR2 (germline): SNHLY, FYNNEI. The J segment lost 4 bases and the V segment lost 3 bases, leaving 7 bases of the junction unmatched. The CDR3 coding sequence is TGTGCCAGCAGTGACCGACGACTAGCGGGAAGAGAGACCCAGTACTTC. Translation: CASSDRRLAGRETQYF.

CDR3 nucleotides: TGTGCCAGCAGCAACTCCGACAGGGAAGGATCTGAAGCTTTCTTT. This codes for CASSNSDREGSEAFF. This chain uses TRBV21-1 with TRBJ1-1; the D call in the table, TRBD1, was not verified against the DNA. TRBV21-1 is an annotated pseudogene. This CDR3 spans 15 amino acids.

The rearrangement joins TRBV6-6 to TRBJ2-2; 14 bases line up with TRBD2. Trimming cost V 6 bases and J 6 bases; bases outside gene matches: 6. Germline CDR1 reads MNHNY; CDR2 reads SVGAGI (reference sequence). CDR3 size: 16 residues. Here the CDR3 reads CASSRGTSGRAGELFF. In nucleotides, the CDR3 is TGTGCCAGCAGCCGGGGGACTAGCGGGAGAGCCGGGGAGCTGTTTTTT.

This chain's CDR3 is CASNVGGEETQYF. DNA for the CDR3: TGTGCCAGCAATGTAGGGGGCGAAGAGACCCAGTACTTC. This rearrangement joins TRBV28 to TRBJ2-5; TRBD1 matches at 7 bases. There are 13 residues in the CDR3. Trimming at V came to 7 bases and at J to 3 bases, leaving 5 bases not matched to a gene. Germline V CDR1 and CDR2: MDHEN, SYDVKM.